This T cell receptor beta chain was found in a study of cytomegalovirus exposure and HLA in healthy donors. Study-level findings and limits: Using the classifier, cytomegalovirus status was reportedly diagnosed with high specificity and sensitivity. Researchers reported that three CMV-associated chains were confirmed in vitro as CMV antigen-specific.

Details on this clone: The target antigen is unknown.

This table comes from immunoSEQ multiplex PCR, and its TCRdb copy is limited to in-frame clones, with some not included. The sample carries tens of thousands of clones, about 96% recorded once. CDR3 length: 14 residues. The germline V gene encodes CDR1 SGHAT and CDR2 FQDESV (reference sequence). Deletions cut 0 bases from V and 3 bases from J, with 9 bases between. This rearrangement joins TRBV11-1 to TRBJ2-7; D is uncertain. The sequenced sample consisted of PBMCs. The source is a man aged 18 to 30 in good health and CMV-seronegative. The DNA of the CDR3 is TGTGCCAGCAGCTTAGCGGGCAGGCACTACGAGCAGTACTTC. Translated: CASSLAGRHYEQYF.